Shown below are 31 T cell receptor beta chains from a single sample sequenced in a study of T cells in Graves' hyperthyroidism and ophthalmopathy. The CDR3 regions of TCR beta were amplified from RNA transcripts. Carried out on the TCR CDR3, a first-round RT-PCR used the HTBI primer set. TCRdb independently ran MiXCR on the multiplex PCR reads; one entry per CDR3 protein. The sample includes hundreds of thousands of distinct CDR3 sequences, around 20% of them seen just once. Sample: blood. These receptors originate from a woman between 50 and 59 years old with Graves' hyperthyroidism that later progressed to Graves' ophthalmopathy.

This clonotype was found a few times. J is TRBJ2-2 and V is TRBV3-1, with 10 nucleotides matching TRBD1. Per germline, CDR1 LGHDT and CDR2 YNNKEL (reference sequence). Trimming at V came to 3 bases and at J to 4 bases, leaving 5 bases not matched to a gene. This CDR3 is built from 16 residues. DNA of the CDR3: TGTGCCAGCAGCCAGTCGACAGGGGGCGTCACCGGGGAGCTGTTTTTT. Translated, it gives CASSQSTGGVTGELFF.

This clonotype was picked up many times. V gene TRBV10-3 combines with J gene TRBJ1-2; 7 positions agree with TRBD1. Germline V lookup: CDR1 ENHRY, CDR2 SYGVKD. The trim removed 3 bases at V and 5 bases at J, leaving 6 bases unmatched. This CDR3 has 14 amino acids. CDR3 sequence reads: CAISEQGGEYGYTF. Here the CDR3 DNA reads TGTGCCATCAGTGAACAAGGGGGCGAATATGGCTACACCTTC.

About this clonotype: At one of its ends the junction is not consistent with the germline gene, which may arise from a read error. This rearrangement joins TRBV7-8 to TRBJ2-2; 8 nucleotides match TRBD2. CDR1 SGHVS and CDR2 FQNEAQ come from the germline V gene. This CDR3 comprises 17 residues. CDR3 in DNA: TGTGCCAGCAGCTTGCCTAGCGGGTTCGCGAACACCGGGAAGCTGTTTTTT. Protein product: CASSLPSGFANTGKLFF.

Concerning this clonotype itself: One base away lies a much larger clone, so this may be a sequencing read error. CDR3 in amino acids: CASSYASGSCEQYF. DNA for the CDR3: TGTGCCAGCAGTTACGCTTCGGGCTCCTGCGAGCAGTACTTC. The V gene is TRBV27, the J gene TRBJ2-7; D is uncertain. The CDR3 totals 14 residues. Looked up from germline, CDR1 is MNHEY and CDR2 is SMNVEV (reference sequence).

At least ten counts were recorded for this clonotype. The J gene is TRBJ1-1, the V gene TRBV6-1; 8 nucleotides align to TRBD1. Germline loops: CDR1 MNHNS, CDR2 SASEGT. Trimming removed 7 bases from V and 5 bases from J; junction bases left unmatched: 6. The CDR3 loop spans 13 amino acids. The CDR3 nucleotides are TGTGCCAGCACCAGGGGGCAGGGGACTGAAGCTTTCTTT. It specifies CASTRGQGTEAFF.

V usage is TRBV20-1 and J usage is TRBJ2-7; TRBD1 is a possible D gene (6 bases). The CDR3 spans 14 residues. Germline V gives CDR1 DFQATT, CDR2 SNEGSKA (reference sequence). With 0 bases removed from V and 0 bases from J, the gap between germline ends came to 9 bases. Here the CDR3 reads CSARDQGSSYEQYF. Here the CDR3 DNA reads TGCAGTGCTAGAGATCAGGGGAGCTCCTACGAGCAGTACTTC.

A few counts support this clonotype. V usage is TRBV7-9 and J usage is TRBJ1-6; D is uncertain. The germline V and J ends were trimmed by 1 base and 8 bases, with 9 bases remaining between them. CDR3 length: 14 amino acids. Germline values: CDR1 SEHNR, CDR2 FQNEAQ (reference sequence). The CDR3 protein is CASSLVGPHSPLHF. The CDR3 coding sequence is TGTGCCAGCAGCTTAGTAGGACCTCATTCACCCCTCCACTTT.

This clonotype turned up a few times. The genes are TRBV9 and TRBJ2-2, with D perhaps TRBD1 or TRBD2 (6 bases each). With 0 bases removed from V and 3 bases from J, the gap between germline ends came to 15 bases. The CDR3 is 17 residues long. Per the germline V gene, CDR1 is SGDLS and CDR2 is YYNGEE. The CDR3 coding sequence is TGTGCCAGCAGCGTAGAATCCGGGGGCGCTGACACCGGGGAGCTGTTTTTT. Encoded protein: CASSVESGGADTGELFF.

This clonotype was detected only a few times. The chain joins TRBV6-1 to TRBJ1-2, with D hard to call. From germline, CDR1 is MNHNS and CDR2 SASEGT. The CDR3 loop spans 10 amino acids. The V and J ends lost 8 bases and 7 bases respectively, with 8 bases between them. The CDR3 DNA follows: TGTGCCAGCTTTGGGATTGGCTACACCTTC. Protein: CASFGIGYTF.

This clonotype was picked up a small number of times. The rearrangement joins TRBV29-1 to TRBJ1-6; maybe TRBD1 (6 bases). The germline V and J ends were trimmed by 3 bases and 7 bases, with 10 bases remaining between them. This CDR3 contains 13 residues. The V gene's germline CDR1 is SQVTM and CDR2 ANQGSEA. The CDR3 protein is CSVEFTGNSPLHF. In DNA form, the CDR3 reads TGCAGCGTTGAGTTCACAGGGAATTCACCCCTCCACTTT.

To note about this clonotype: It may be a read error: a sequence one base away is much more abundant. The V call is TRBV11-3, the J call TRBJ2-7; possibly TRBD1 for D (6 bases). The CDR3 is made up of 13 amino acids. The germline CDR1 and CDR2 sequences are SGHNT and YENEEA. In DNA, the CDR3 is TGTGCCAGCAGCTTAGTGCAGGGGAGCGAGCGGTACTTC. This sequence encodes CASSLVQGSERYF.

The table lists this clonotype with a few counts. The J gene is TRBJ1-4, the V gene TRBV5-1; D might be TRBD1 (5 bases). The CDR3 extends over 15 amino acids. V lost 0 bases and J 8 bases, leaving 14 bases between the germline ends. Germline lookup yields CDR1 SGHRS and CDR2 YFSETQ. As DNA, the CDR3 is TGCGCCAGCAGCTTGGCGGACACAAGAAAGGAAAAACTGTTTTTT. This translates into CASSLADTRKEKLFF.

This clonotype was detected many times. The chain uses TRBV3-1 and TRBJ1-2; the D is unclear. This CDR3 contains 14 residues. Deletions cut 4 bases from V and 0 bases from J, with 9 bases between. Germline assignment: CDR1 LGHDT and CDR2 YNNKEL (reference sequence). As DNA, the CDR3 is TGTGCCAGCAGCCCCTGGACTTCTAACTATGGCTACACCTTC. This encodes CASSPWTSNYGYTF.

The rearrangement joins TRBV12-3 or TRBV12-4 to TRBJ1-4; TRBD1 is a possible D gene (5 bases). CDR3 length: 18 residues. Trimming took 2 bases from V and 0 from J, leaving 16 bases between them. The DNA for the CDR3 is TGTGCCAGCAGTTTATGGATGGGGGATGGACCAACTAATGAAAAACTGTTTTTT. It codes for CASSLWMGDGPTNEKLFF.

V and J are TRBV7-9 and TRBJ1-4, with D possibly being TRBD1 (5 bases). This CDR3 comprises 16 residues. V dropped 2 bases and J dropped 7 bases, with 17 bases sitting between them. Germline V lookup: CDR1 SEHNR, CDR2 FQNEAQ (reference sequence). The chain's CDR3 is CASSLLGGLQGEKLFF. In nucleotides, the CDR3 is TGTGCCAGCAGCTTACTCGGCGGTCTGCAGGGTGAAAAACTGTTTTTT.

This clonotype has ten or more counts. A junction boundary mismatches the germline segment, possibly from a read error. V and J are TRBV12-3 or TRBV12-4 and TRBJ1-1; possibly TRBD1 for D (6 bases). CDR3 length equals 14 residues. The CDR3, as DNA: TGCGCCAGCAGCTTGCTAGACAGGATTACTGAAGCTTTCTTT. Its protein is CASSLLDRITEAFF.

The table lists this clonotype with many counts. The rearrangement uses TRBV12-3 or TRBV12-4 and TRBJ1-5; D perhaps matches TRBD1 (5 bases). Trimming stripped 3 bases from V and 1 base from J, with 16 bases between. This CDR3 spans 17 amino acids. CDR3 DNA: TGTGCCAGCAGTTTCGAGCCGAACCGGGACAGCAATCAGCCCCAGCATTTT. Residues: CASSFEPNRDSNQPQHF.

There are many counts of this clonotype. The rearrangement joins TRBV6-1 to TRBJ2-7, with 9 bases lining up with TRBD1. Germline V lookup: CDR1 MNHNS, CDR2 SASEGT. This CDR3 region has 16 residues. V shed 7 bases, J shed 3 bases, and the junction held 13 bases outside the gene matches. In DNA, the CDR3 is TGTGCCAGCAACAAACCTCTTACAGGGGGCGTCTACGAGCAGTACTTC. Its protein product is CASNKPLTGGVYEQYF.

The sample holds a few counts of this clonotype. The chain combines TRBV2 with TRBJ1-5; D remains ambiguous. Between the trimmed V and J ends, which lost 3 bases and 7 bases, there was a span of 13 bases. The CDR3 is 14 residues long. Germline V gives CDR1 SNHLY, CDR2 FYNNEI. CDR3 nucleotide sequence: TGTGCCAGCAGTGAGTCGCACAGTTCGCAGCCCCAGCATTTT. Protein: CASSESHSSQPQHF.

The chain links TRBV3-1 to TRBJ1-2; TRBD1 matches 8 bases. V shed 8 bases, J shed 5 bases, and the junction held 10 bases outside the gene matches. This CDR3 region has 14 residues. The germline gives CDR1 LGHDT, CDR2 YNNKEL (reference sequence). DNA for the CDR3: TGTGCCAGCGGGGACAGGAGGCGTCCTTATGGCTACACCTTC. Its protein is CASGDRRRPYGYTF.

The table lists this clonotype with many counts. The chain couples TRBV12-3 or TRBV12-4 to TRBJ2-1, with D possibly TRBD1 on 5 matching bases. Trimming removed 3 bases at V and 0 bases at J, with 9 bases between. The CDR3 contains 15 residues. The CDR3 reads CASSFGHGSYNEQFF. The CDR3 DNA sequence: TGTGCCAGCAGTTTTGGACACGGCTCCTACAATGAGCAGTTCTTC.

The J gene is TRBJ2-7, the V gene TRBV20-1; 10 bases match TRBD2. This CDR3 is built from 18 residues. Per the germline V gene, CDR1 is DFQATT and CDR2 is SNEGSKA (reference sequence). V gave up 0 bases and J gave up 2 bases; unmatched junction bases: 13. The CDR3 loop reads CSARDPNAGTSVPYEQYF. CDR3 sequence (DNA): TGCAGTGCTAGAGACCCCAACGCCGGGACTAGCGTACCCTACGAGCAGTACTTC.

This clonotype was seen at least ten times. This chain joins TRBV20-1 and TRBJ1-1, with TRBD1 identical over 7 bases. This CDR3 is 14 amino acids long. Looked up from germline, CDR1 is DFQATT and CDR2 is SNEGSKA (reference sequence). J lost 1 base, V lost 4 bases, and 6 bases had no gene match. CDR3 nucleotide sequence: TGCAGTGCTATGAGACAGGGCCAGAACACTGAAGCTTTCTTT. This encodes CSAMRQGQNTEAFF.

In its sample, this clonotype was seen many times. The chain recombines TRBV4-1 with TRBJ2-1; the D gene is possibly TRBD1 (5 bases). V lost 3 bases, J lost 8 bases, and 11 bases lay in between. The germline V gene has CDR1 MGHRA and CDR2 YSYEKL. The CDR3 is 13 amino acids. CDR3 sequence (DNA): TGCGCCAGCAGCCAGGATTCAGGGCATGAGCAGTTCTTC. Protein: CASSQDSGHEQFF.

The chain employs TRBV19 and TRBJ1-1; D unclear. Germline-derived CDR1 and CDR2 are LNHDA and SQIVND (reference sequence). The ends were cut back, 7 bases at V and 2 bases at J, with 11 bases in the middle. CDR3 length: 13 residues. CDR3 loop: CASNPAGNTEAFF. As DNA, the CDR3 is TGTGCCAGTAACCCCGCCGGTAACACTGAAGCTTTCTTT.

The rearrangement links TRBV11-2 to TRBJ2-1, with D possibly TRBD1 on 6 matching bases. Germline V gene lookup returns CDR1 SGHAT and CDR2 FQNNGV. This CDR3 has 15 residues. V gave up 1 base and J gave up 5 bases, with 12 bases separating them. The CDR3 reads CASSLAGQTNNEQFF. CDR3 DNA sequence: TGTGCCAGCAGCTTAGCGGGACAAACCAACAATGAGCAGTTCTTC.

This clonotype was seen many times. V usage is TRBV27 and J usage is TRBJ1-1, with D perhaps matching TRBD1 (5 bases). Trimming took off 0 bases at V and 1 base at J, with 15 bases between the two ends. Looked up from germline, CDR1 is MNHEY and CDR2 is SMNVEV (reference sequence). The CDR3 length is 17 residues. For the CDR3, the DNA is TGTGCCAGCAGTTTATCTCCAGGGTCTGCGGGGAACACTGAAGCTTTCTTT. This codes for CASSLSPGSAGNTEAFF.

In regard to this clonotype: A read error may explain this, as a much larger clone is one base away. CDR3: CAIRGDGAADTEASF. DNA of the CDR3: TGTGCCATCAGGGGGGACGGGGCTGCGGACACTGAAGCTTCCTTT. The chain has TRBV10-3 and TRBJ1-1; D is possibly TRBD1 (5 bases). The CDR3 has 15 amino acids. CDR1 is ENHRY and CDR2 is SYGVKD in the germline V gene.

The chain couples TRBV4-1 to TRBJ2-7; possibly TRBD2 for D (6 bases). V lost 4 bases, J lost 5 bases, and 21 bases lay in between. This CDR3 is 16 amino acids long. Germline lookup yields CDR1 MGHRA and CDR2 YSYEKL. CDR3 nucleotides: TGCGCCAGCAGCCTCCAAGTGGGGGACTTTTGGGACGAGCAGTACTTC. Its protein product is CASSLQVGDFWDEQYF.

The CDR3 spells CASSITQLNTEAFF. The CDR3 bases are TGTGCCAGTAGTATTACTCAGTTGAACACTGAAGCTTTCTTT. V usage is TRBV19 and J usage is TRBJ1-1; D gene uncertain. With 3 bases removed from V and 0 bases from J, the gap between germline ends came to 8 bases. Germline V gene data show CDR1 as LNHDA and CDR2 as SQIVND (reference sequence). The CDR3 is 14 residues long.

The rearrangement uses TRBV19 and TRBJ1-1, with D perhaps matching TRBD1 (5 bases). The CDR3 is made up of 13 amino acids. V was cut by 8 bases and J by 3 bases, with 13 bases left in between. Germline V CDR1 and CDR2: LNHDA, SQIVND (reference sequence). CDR3 DNA sequence: TGTGCCAGTTTATCAGGGACGGACACTGAAGCTTTCTTT. Amino acids: CASLSGTDTEAFF.